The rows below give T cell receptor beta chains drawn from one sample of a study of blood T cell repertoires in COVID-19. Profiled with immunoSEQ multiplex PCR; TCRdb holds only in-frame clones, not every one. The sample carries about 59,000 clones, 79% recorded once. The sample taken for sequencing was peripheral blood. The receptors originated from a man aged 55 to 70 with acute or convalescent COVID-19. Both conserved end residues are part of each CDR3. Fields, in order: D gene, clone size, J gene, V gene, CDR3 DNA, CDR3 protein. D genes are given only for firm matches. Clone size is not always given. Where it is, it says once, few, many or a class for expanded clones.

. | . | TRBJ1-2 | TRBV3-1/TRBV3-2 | TGTGCCAGCAGCCAAGGTTGGGGGGGTACGCGCTATGGCTACACCTTC | CASSQGWGGTRYGYTF
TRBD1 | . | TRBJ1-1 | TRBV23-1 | TGCGCCAGCAGTCAATCACAGGGGGAAGATGAAGCTTTCTTT | CASSQSQGEDEAFF
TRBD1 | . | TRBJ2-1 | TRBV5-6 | TGTGCCAGCAGCACGGGACAGGGGGTGAGAAATTACAATGAGCAGTTCTTC | CASSTGQGVRNYNEQFF
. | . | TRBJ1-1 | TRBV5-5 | TGTGCCAGCAGCTTCTCAGGGTTTGACACTGAAGCTTTCTTT | CASSFSGFDTEAFF
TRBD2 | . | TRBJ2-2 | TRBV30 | TGTGCCTGGAGTGTAGGGGGACTAGTAGGGACCGGGGAGCTGTTTTTT | CAWSVGGLVGTGELFF
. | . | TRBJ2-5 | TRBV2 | TGTGCCAGCAGAGAGAACCGGGAGACCCAGTACTTC | CASRENRETQYF
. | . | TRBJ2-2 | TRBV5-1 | TGCGCCAGCAGCTTGGCAGGCGGGGCGAACACCGGGGAGCTGTTTTTT | CASSLAGGANTGELFF
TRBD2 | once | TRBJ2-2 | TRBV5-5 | TGTGCCAGCAGCCCGCCCGGGGGGGACACCGGGGAGCTGTTTTTT | CASSPPGGDTGELFF
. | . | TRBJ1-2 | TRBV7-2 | TGTGCCAGCAGCTTCGCTCCTTCGGGCTATGGCTACACCTTC | CASSFAPSGYGYTF
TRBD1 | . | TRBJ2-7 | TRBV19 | TGTGCCAGTAGTACCACCGGGACAGGGGGCGAGCAGTACTTC | CASSTTGTGGEQYF
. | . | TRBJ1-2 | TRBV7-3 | TGTGCCAGCAGCTCTTTTACAGGGCCCTATGGCTACACCTTC | CASSSFTGPYGYTF
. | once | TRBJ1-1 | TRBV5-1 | TGCGCCAGCAGCTTGGGGGCAGCGAACACTGAAGCTTTCTTT | CASSLGAANTEAFF
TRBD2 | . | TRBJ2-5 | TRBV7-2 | TGTGCCAGCGGAATCCCGGGAGGGCCGTGGGAGACCCAGTACTTC | CASGIPGGPWETQYF
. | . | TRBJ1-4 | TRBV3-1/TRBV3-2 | TGTGCCAGCAGCCATCTCGCCGGACCAGCGGGTGAAAAACTGTTTTTT | CASSHLAGPAGEKLFF
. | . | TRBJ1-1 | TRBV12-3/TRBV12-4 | TGTGCCAGCAATGTGGGGGGCACTGAAGCTTTCTTT | CASNVGGTEAFF
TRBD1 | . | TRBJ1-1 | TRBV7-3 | TGTGCCAGCAGCCCGACAGGGTTGGTCACTGAAGCTTTCTTT | CASSPTGLVTEAFF
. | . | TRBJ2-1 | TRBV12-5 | TGTGCTAGTGGTTTGGGCGAGGATGAGCAGTTCTTC | CASGLGEDEQFF
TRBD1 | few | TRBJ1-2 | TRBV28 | TGTGCCAGCAGTTTATTTGCCCCGACAGGGATGGATGGCTACACCTTC | CASSLFAPTGMDGYTF
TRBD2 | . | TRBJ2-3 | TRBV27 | TGTGCCAGCAGAAGGCCCGGGACTACTTTCCCAGATACGCAGTATTTT | CASRRPGTTFPDTQYF
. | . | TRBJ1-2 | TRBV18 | TGTGCCAGCTCACCAGTAGGGGCGCCGAACTATGGCTACACCTTC | CASSPVGAPNYGYTF
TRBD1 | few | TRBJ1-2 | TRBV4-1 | TGCGCCAGCTCCTCCGGGACAGGGATTTATGGCTACACCTTC | CASSSGTGIYGYTF
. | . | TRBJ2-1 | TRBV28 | TGTGCCAGCAGTATCTTCAGGCGCATCTCCTACAATGAGCAGTTCTTC | CASSIFRRISYNEQFF
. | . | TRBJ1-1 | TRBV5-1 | TGCGCCAGCAGCTTGGTCGGGAAGAAGAACACTGAAGCTTTCTTT | CASSLVGKKNTEAFF
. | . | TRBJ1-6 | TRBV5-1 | TGCGCCAGCAGCTTGGAGGGGAATTCACCCCTCCACTTT | CASSLEGNSPLHF
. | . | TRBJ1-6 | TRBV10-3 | TGTGCCATCAGTGAGTCGTCAGGGCAGGCAGGTTCACCCCTCCACTTT | CAISESSGQAGSPLHF
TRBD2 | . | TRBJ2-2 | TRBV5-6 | TGTGCCAGCAGCCGGACTAGCGCCGGGGAGCTGTTTTTT | CASSRTSAGELFF
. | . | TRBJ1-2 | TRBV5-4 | TGTGCCAGCAGCCTGGGATGGGACACCCTGAATGGCTACACCTTC | CASSLGWDTLNGYTF
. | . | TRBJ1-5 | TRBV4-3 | TGCGCCAGCAGCCAAGATAATTATCAGCCCCAGCATTTT | CASSQDNYQPQHF
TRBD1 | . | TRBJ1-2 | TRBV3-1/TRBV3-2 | TGTGCCAGCAGCCAGGGGACAGGTGACCTATGGGGCTACACCTTC | CASSQGTGDLWGYTF
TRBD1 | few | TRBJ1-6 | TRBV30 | TGTGCCGTACTTCCCTCCGGACAGGTAGCCCTCCACTTT | CAVLPSGQVALHF
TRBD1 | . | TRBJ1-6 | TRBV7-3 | TGTGCCAGCTCCCTGACAGGGGGCGCAGGGTCACCCCTCCACTTT | CASSLTGGAGSPLHF
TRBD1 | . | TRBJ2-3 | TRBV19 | TGTGCCAGTTCAAAACAGGGGTCGACAGATACGCAGTATTTT | CASSKQGSTDTQYF
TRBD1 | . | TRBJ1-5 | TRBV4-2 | TGTGCCAGCAGCCAAGGGGACAGGGGTTGGAATCAGCCCCAGCATTTT | CASSQGDRGWNQPQHF
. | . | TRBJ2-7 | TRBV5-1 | TGCGCCAGCAGCTTGTATTACGAGCAGTACTTC | CASSLYYEQYF
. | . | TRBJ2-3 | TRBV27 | TGTGCCAGCAGTTTCGGAATCCGGGAGTGGACAGATACGCAGTATTTT | CASSFGIREWTDTQYF
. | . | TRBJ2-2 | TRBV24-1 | TGTGCCACCAGTGCCTGGGGCGGGAAGGTCGGGGAGCTGTTTTTT | CATSAWGGKVGELFF
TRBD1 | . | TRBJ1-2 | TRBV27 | TGTGCCAGCAGCCCCGGATCGGGACAGGGCTATGGCTACACCTTC | CASSPGSGQGYGYTF
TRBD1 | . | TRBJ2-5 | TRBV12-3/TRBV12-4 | TGTGCCAGCAGTTCCAGGGGGGAGACCCAGTACTTC | CASSSRGETQYF
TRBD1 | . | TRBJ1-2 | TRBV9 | TGTGCCAGCAGCGTAGTGGCGGGACAGGGGAAGGACTATGGCTACACCTTC | CASSVVAGQGKDYGYTF
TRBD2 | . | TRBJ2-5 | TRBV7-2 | TGTGCCAGCAGCTTATCCGGGTCAGCGGGACAAGAGACCCAGTACTTC | CASSLSGSAGQETQYF
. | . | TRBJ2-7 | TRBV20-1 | TGCAGTGCTAGTAGGTTAACAGGGTCTGGGGACGAGCAGTACTTC | CSASRLTGSGDEQYF
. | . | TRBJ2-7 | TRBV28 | TGTGCCAGCAGTTTGCCGGGTAACTACGAGCAGTACTTC | CASSLPGNYEQYF
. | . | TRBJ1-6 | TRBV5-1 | TGCGCCAGCAGCTTGGTCGGTCGGGGTTCACCCCTCCACTTT | CASSLVGRGSPLHF
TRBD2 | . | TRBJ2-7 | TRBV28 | TGTGCCAGCAGTTCCGTTAGCGGGTTAGGGGCGCTGCAGTACTTC | CASSSVSGLGALQYF
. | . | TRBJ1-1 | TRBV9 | TGTGCCAGCAGCGACACCCCGGACCCAGGGGAAGCTTTCTTT | CASSDTPDPGEAFF
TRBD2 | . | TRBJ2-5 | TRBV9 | TGTGCCAGCAGCGTAGGGGAGCGGGAGTTAGAGACCCAGTACTTC | CASSVGERELETQYF
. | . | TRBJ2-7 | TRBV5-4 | TGTGCCAGCAGCTTGGTGGGGGCTTATGACGAGCAGTACTTC | CASSLVGAYDEQYF
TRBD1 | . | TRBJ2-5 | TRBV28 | TGTGCCAGCAGAGGACAGGGCAAAGAGACCCAGTACTTC | CASRGQGKETQYF
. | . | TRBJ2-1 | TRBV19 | TGTGCCAGTAGTATTTGGGGCCATGAGCAGTTCTTC | CASSIWGHEQFF